The next 6 T cell receptor beta chains were all read from a single sample in a study of blood T cell repertoires in COVID-19. The data were produced by immunoSEQ multiplex PCR, yet TCRdb's version contains in-frame clones alone and is incomplete. The sample has about 68,000 clones, 90% seen once. The sample was peripheral blood. The source of these receptors is a man aged 50-59 years with COVID-19, enrolled during active disease.

The table lists this clone with a count of one. V and J are TRBV4-2 and TRBJ2-5; no firm D call. Trimming removed 0 bases at V and 1 base at J, with 9 bases between. The germline V gene encodes CDR1 LGHNA and CDR2 YNFKEQ. CDR3 length: 15 residues. The CDR3 nucleotides read TGTGCCAGCAGCCAAGATAGAGCACGCCAAGAGACCCAGTACTTC. Encoded protein: CASSQDRARQETQYF.

This chain uses TRBV20-1 with TRBJ1-6; D is unresolved. The germline gives CDR1 DFQATT, CDR2 SNEGSKA (reference sequence). V lost 3 bases, J lost 6 bases, and 12 bases lay in between. The CDR3 is 14 amino acids. The CDR3, as DNA: TGCAGTGCTAGTGAGGGCTCTATTAATTCACCCCTCCACTTT. Translating it yields CSASEGSINSPLHF.

This clone has a handful of counts. The gene calls are TRBV9 and TRBJ1-2; TRBD1 matches 8 bases. The trim removed 3 bases at V and 1 base at J, leaving 17 bases unmatched. CDR1 SGDLS and CDR2 YYNGEE come from the germline V gene. The CDR3 contains 19 residues. CDR3 sequence: CASSGPLRTGWRGNYGYTF. Written as DNA, the CDR3 is TGTGCCAGCAGCGGGCCCTTACGGACAGGGTGGAGGGGTAACTATGGCTACACCTTC.

This clone occurred a few times. The chain couples TRBV2 to TRBJ2-4; D may be TRBD1 (7 bases). The CDR3 spans 15 residues. Germline V gives CDR1 SNHLY, CDR2 FYNNEI. V was pared by 4 bases and J by 0 bases, with 10 bases between. DNA for the CDR3: TGTGCCAGCAGTGGGAGGGGGCCAGCCAAAAACATTCAGTACTTC. It yields the protein CASSGRGPAKNIQYF.

The chain employs TRBV29-1 and TRBJ1-3; TRBD1 might be the D (6 bases). The germline CDR1 and CDR2 sequences are SQVTM and ANQGSEA. Trimming cost V 7 bases and J 2 bases, with 18 bases left between them. The CDR3 runs to 15 residues. The CDR3 sequence is CSATLAQGAGNTIYF. The CDR3 region has the DNA TGCAGCGCCACCTTGGCACAGGGTGCTGGAAACACCATATATTTT.

This chain links TRBV3-1 (or the pseudogene TRBV3-2) with TRBJ2-7; 8 bases map to TRBD1. CDR3 length equals 15 residues. Germline V gene data show CDR1 as LGHDT and CDR2 as YNNKEL (reference sequence). The junction had 8 bases not matched to a gene; V was cut back by 4 bases and J by 3 bases. The CDR3 loop is CASSLPGDRSYEQYF. The CDR3 coding sequence is TGTGCCAGCAGCCTACCCGGGGACAGGAGCTACGAGCAGTACTTC.